This T cell receptor (beta chain) came from a study of human T cells and chemical hapten exposure. Study overall: In the sensitization step, 2% DPC was placed on roughly 2 cm by roughly 2 cm of upper inner arm skin.

Authors' methods: TCR counts had a median of approximately 87,000 per sample and spanned roughly 20,000 to 750,000. TCRdb re-analysed the RACE reads in MiXCR, keeping a single row per CDR3 protein. TCRdb's processing, not the authors', yielded these V and J calls. The sample yields 80,000 to 100,000 distinct CDR3 sequences, roughly a quarter seen once. Germline V gene lookup returns CDR1 ENHRY and CDR2 SYGVKD. The CDR3 totals 14 residues. V was clipped by 4 bases and J by 7 bases; unmatched bases: 4. As for time point: patch test 3, about 24 weeks after DPC sensitization. Treatment specified: therapeutic diphenylcyclopropenone sensitization with weekly scalp DPC.

This sequence originates from a middle-aged man with alopecia areata. Some clones in this sample may be carry-over from other donors' samples. Sequenced material: whole blood, taken in connection with sensitization to the hapten diphenylcyclopropenone (DPC). The chain carries TRBV10-3 and TRBJ2-4, with 10 bases that match TRBD1. CDR3 residues: CAISVGQGVNIQYF. The CDR3, as DNA: TGTGCCATCAGTGTTGGACAGGGGGTGAACATTCAGTACTTC.